This entry lists 9 T cell receptor delta chains sequenced from one sample in a study of Vδ1+ human thymocytes. The study, taken as a whole, reports: Thymic TRG and TRD repertoires appeared highly polyclonal.

These receptors lack a known antigen. RNA was extracted from the cells and then reverse transcribed. The CDR3 regions were amplified by multiplex PCR from V-gene primers to a constant-region primer. TCRdb re-called the multiplex PCR reads using CATT. Among 23,000 or so delta-chain clones listed, 6% to 8% were seen once. Sequences were obtained from Vdelta1+ gamma-delta thymocytes from the thymus. Subset meaning: FACS-sorted CD3+ TCRalphabeta- TCRVdelta1+ TCRVdelta2- thymocytes. Receptor source: a girl under two years old who had congenital heart surgery.

This clone was counted only a few times. The chain couples TRDV1 to TRDJ1; the D gene is possibly TRDD2 (7 bases). CDR3 length equals 19 residues. Germline assignment: CDR1 TSWWSYY and CDR2 QGS. V was trimmed by 2 bases and J by 3 bases, leaving 25 bases between them. The CDR3 protein is CALGEGLPREGYMADKLIF. CDR3 DNA sequence: TGTGCTCTTGGGGAAGGCCTTCCTCGAGAGGGATATATGGCCGATAAACTCATCTTT.

This clone was detected only a few times. The chain employs TRDV1 and TRDJ1, with D possibly TRDD2 on 8 matching bases. The CDR3 consists of 22 residues. Germline V gene lookup returns CDR1 TSWWSYY and CDR2 QGS. V was trimmed by 3 bases and J by 0 bases, leaving 32 bases between them. The CDR3: CALGETFLRSLGVQHNTDKLIF. CDR3 nucleotides: TGTGCTCTTGGGGAGACCTTCCTAAGAAGTCTGGGGGTCCAACACAACACCGATAAACTCATCTTT.

The genes are TRDV1 and TRDJ1; maybe TRDD3 (5 bases). The CDR3 spans 19 residues. The germline CDR1 and CDR2 sequences are TSWWSYY and QGS. V dropped 1 base and J dropped 5 bases, with 26 bases sitting between them. CDR3 in amino acids: CALGEPIPGVGSPEDKLIF. CDR3 coding DNA: TGTGCTCTTGGGGAACCCATACCTGGTGTGGGATCCCCGGAAGATAAACTCATCTTT.

The V gene is TRDV1, the J gene TRDJ1; 11 bases map to TRDD3. CDR1 TSWWSYY and CDR2 QGS come from the germline V gene. Losses at the gene ends were 3 bases for V and 3 bases for J; bases not matched to a gene: 18. This CDR3 has 20 amino acids. DNA for the CDR3: TGTGCTCTTGGGGACTGGTTTTTCCCAGTACTGGGGGATAGTTCCGATAAACTCATCTTT. This sequence encodes CALGDWFFPVLGDSSDKLIF.

This chain links TRDV1 with TRDJ1, with TRDD3 identical over 8 bases. The V and J ends lost 1 base and 4 bases, in that order; junction bases with no gene match: 26. The CDR3 has 22 amino acids. From germline, CDR1 is TSWWSYY and CDR2 QGS. CDR3 amino acids: CALGEPPTPPTVLGGKIDKLIF. Written as DNA, the CDR3 is TGTGCTCTTGGGGAACCCCCTACTCCCCCCACCGTACTGGGGGGTAAAATCGATAAACTCATCTTT.

The chain recombines TRDV1 with TRDJ2; 8 positions agree with TRDD3. The CDR3 is 18 amino acids. CDR1 and CDR2 (germline): TSWWSYY, QGS. After removal of 0 bases from V and 0 bases from J, the junction contained 6 bases not matched to a gene. The CDR3 loop reads CALGELWDTSALTAQLFF. The CDR3 coding sequence is TGTGCTCTTGGGGAACTGTGGGATACGTCAGCTTTGACAGCACAACTCTTCTTT.

This chain uses TRDV1 with TRDJ1; 7 bases align to TRDD3. The CDR3 runs to 24 residues. The V segment lost 3 bases and the J segment 7 bases; nucleotides outside the gene matches: 38. Germline CDR1 TSWWSYY, CDR2 QGS. In nucleotides, the CDR3 is TGTGCTCTTGGGGATATTTACGCGTCTACGTGGGGGAATGTGGGGGAATCATCGGAAACTAAACTCATCTTT. Protein sequence: CALGDIYASTWGNVGESSETKLIF.

The chain has TRDV1 and TRDJ1; TRDD2 aligns across 8 bases. J lost 0 bases, V lost 4 bases, and 13 bases had no gene match. This CDR3 spans 18 amino acids. CDR1 is TSWWSYY, CDR2 QGS, per germline. As DNA, the CDR3 is TGTGCTCTTGGGGCTTCCTACCTAGGGGATCAGTACACCGATAAACTCATCTTT. As protein: CALGASYLGDQYTDKLIF.

This sequence joins TRDV1 and TRDJ1; TRDD3 matches at 11 bases. Germline CDR1 reads TSWWSYY; CDR2 reads QGS. V lost 0 bases to trimming and J lost 0 bases; unmatched junction nucleotides: 21. The CDR3 has 23 residues. The DNA of the CDR3 is TGTGCTCTTGGGGAACTCTCACGGCCTTCCCCTTTGGGGGATACGTGGTACACCGATAAACTCATCTTT. It translates to CALGELSRPSPLGDTWYTDKLIF.